The present T cell receptor (beta chain) was sequenced within a study of cytomegalovirus exposure and HLA in healthy donors. Study-level background: One earlier analysis, a look at about 179 million T cells, found roughly 120 million unique TCR beta sequences.

In germline, CDR1 is SGHRS, CDR2 YFSETQ. Trimming removed 2 bases from V and 4 bases from J, with 11 bases in between. This CDR3 is built from 14 residues. With 60 Vbeta and 13 Jbeta primers, the PCR was carried out. TCRdb's table, derived via immunoSEQ multiplex PCR, lists solely in-frame clones and lacks some. In the table there are under 200,000 clones, about 80% of which are singletons. Overall study results and limits: Researchers had no immune exposure information except CMV serostatus available. Later analysis placed DRB1 highest and HLA-C lowest in TCR association rates, which differed by HLA locus.

A remark on this clone: Its antigen is as yet unknown.

The sample taken for sequencing was PBMCs. The receptor's source is a man aged 45-65 years in good health and CMV-seropositive. The V and J genes are TRBV5-1 and TRBJ2-3, with D perhaps matching TRBD2 (5 bases). CDR3 nucleotides: TGCGCCAGCAGCTTTGGTTCGCGGGCAGATACGCAGTATTTT. Its protein is CASSFGSRADTQYF.